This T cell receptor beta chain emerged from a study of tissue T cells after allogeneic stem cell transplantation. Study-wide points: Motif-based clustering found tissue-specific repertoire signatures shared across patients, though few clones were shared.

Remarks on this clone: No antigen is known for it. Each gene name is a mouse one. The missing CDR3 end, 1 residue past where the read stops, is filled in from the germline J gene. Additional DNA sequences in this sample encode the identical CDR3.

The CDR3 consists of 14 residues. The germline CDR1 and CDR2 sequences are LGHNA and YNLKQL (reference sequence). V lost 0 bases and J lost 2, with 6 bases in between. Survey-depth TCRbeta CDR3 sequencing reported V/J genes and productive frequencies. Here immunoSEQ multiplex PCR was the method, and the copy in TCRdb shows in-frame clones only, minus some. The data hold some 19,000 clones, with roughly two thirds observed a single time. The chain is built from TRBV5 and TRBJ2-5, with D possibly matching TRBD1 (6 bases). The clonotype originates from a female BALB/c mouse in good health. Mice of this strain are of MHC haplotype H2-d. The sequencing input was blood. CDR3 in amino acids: CASSQDRGQDTQYF. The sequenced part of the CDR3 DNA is TGTGCCAGCAGCCAAGACAGGGGCCAAGACACCCAGTAC.